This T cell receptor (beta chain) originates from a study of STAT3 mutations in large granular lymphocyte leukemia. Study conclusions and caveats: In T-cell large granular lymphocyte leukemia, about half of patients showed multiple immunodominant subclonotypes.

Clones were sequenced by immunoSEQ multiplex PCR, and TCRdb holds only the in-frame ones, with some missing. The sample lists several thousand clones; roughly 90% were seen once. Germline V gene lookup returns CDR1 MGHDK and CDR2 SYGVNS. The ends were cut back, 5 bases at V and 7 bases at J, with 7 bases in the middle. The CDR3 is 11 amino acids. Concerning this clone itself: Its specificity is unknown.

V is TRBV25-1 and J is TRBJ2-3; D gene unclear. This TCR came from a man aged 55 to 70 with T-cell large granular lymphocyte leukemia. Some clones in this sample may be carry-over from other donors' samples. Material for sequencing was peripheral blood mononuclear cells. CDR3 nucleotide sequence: TGTGCCAGCAGTAACCCGAATACGCAGTATTTT. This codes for CASSNPNTQYF. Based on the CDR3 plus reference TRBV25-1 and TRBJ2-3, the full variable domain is EADIYQTPRYLVIGTGKKITLECSQTMGHDKMYWYQQDPGMELHLIHYSYGVNSTEKGDLSSESTVSRIRTEHFPLTLESARPSHTSQYLCASSNPNTQYFGPGTRLTVL.